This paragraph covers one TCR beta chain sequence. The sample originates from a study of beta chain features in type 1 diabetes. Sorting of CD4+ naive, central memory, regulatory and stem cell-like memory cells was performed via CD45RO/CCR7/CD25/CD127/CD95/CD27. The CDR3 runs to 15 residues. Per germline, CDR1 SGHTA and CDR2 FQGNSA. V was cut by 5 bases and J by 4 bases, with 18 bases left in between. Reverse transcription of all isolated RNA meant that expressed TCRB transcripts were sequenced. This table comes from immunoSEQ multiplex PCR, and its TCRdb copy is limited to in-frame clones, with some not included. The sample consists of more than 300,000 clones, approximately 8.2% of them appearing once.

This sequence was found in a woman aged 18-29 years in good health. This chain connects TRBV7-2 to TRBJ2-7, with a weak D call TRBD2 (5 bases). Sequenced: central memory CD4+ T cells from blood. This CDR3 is CASSPQSGSTYEQYF. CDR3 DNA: TGTGCCAGCAGCCCTCAAAGCGGCTCCACTTACGAGCAGTACTTC.